One and the same sample provided the 6 T cell receptor beta chains below, sequenced in a study of T cell changes during pregnancy in multiple sclerosis. Profiled with immunoSEQ multiplex PCR; TCRdb holds only in-frame clones, not every one. The table has tens of thousands of clones, roughly 93% seen once. Sequenced material: peripheral blood, taken in the third trimester of pregnancy. Source of these receptors: a female donor in good health, enrolled as a control in a pregnancy study.

The V gene is TRBV18, the J gene TRBJ2-5, with 9 bases that match TRBD2. Germline trimming cut 2 bases from V and 5 bases from J; bases unmatched to any gene: 12. Germline CDR1 KGHSH, CDR2 LQKENI. CDR3 size: 17 residues. In nucleotides, the CDR3 is TGTGCCAGCTCACCAATTTCTGGGACTAGCTTCGGGGAGACCCAGTACTTC. Translation: CASSPISGTSFGETQYF.

This clone was seen more than once but under ten times. V gene TRBV5-6 combines with J gene TRBJ2-2; 11 bases align to TRBD2. V was pared by 6 bases and J by 3 bases, with 13 bases of the junction left unmatched. Germline values: CDR1 SGHDT, CDR2 YYEEEE. The CDR3 has 18 amino acids. For the CDR3, the DNA is TGTGCCAGCACCCTGGGACTAGCGGACCTGACGGACACCGGGGAGCTGTTTTTT. Its translation is CASTLGLADLTDTGELFF.

J is TRBJ2-7 and V is TRBV29-1; 9 bases agree with TRBD2. V gave up 3 bases and J gave up 3 bases; unmatched junction bases: 12. There are 16 residues in the CDR3. In germline, CDR1 is SQVTM, CDR2 ANQGSEA. CDR3 protein: CSVEGAGGSRDYEQYF. As DNA, the CDR3 is TGCAGCGTTGAGGGAGCGGGAGGCTCCCGGGACTACGAGCAGTACTTC.

V usage is TRBV2 and J usage is TRBJ2-7; TRBD1 aligns across 11 bases. CDR3 length: 15 amino acids. CDR1 and CDR2 (germline): SNHLY, FYNNEI. V lost 6 bases and J lost 1; bases outside the gene matches: 5. In DNA form, the CDR3 reads TGTGCCAGCAGGGGGGGACAGGGGGTTTCCTACGAGCAGTACTTC. Amino acid sequence: CASRGGQGVSYEQYF.

J is TRBJ1-1 and V is TRBV6-6; TRBD1 agrees at 9 bases. V was clipped by 6 bases and J by 9 bases; unmatched bases: 8. Germline-derived CDR1 and CDR2 are MNHNY and SVGAGI (reference sequence). The CDR3 has 13 residues. CDR3 residues: CASRPGQGLQAFF. The CDR3, as DNA: TGTGCCAGCAGACCGGGACAGGGATTACAAGCTTTCTTT.

The V call is TRBV28, the J call TRBJ2-2; 9 nucleotides line up with TRBD1. The CDR3 totals 14 residues. Per the germline V gene, CDR1 is MDHEN and CDR2 is SYDVKM. V trimming: 7 bases; J trimming: 6 bases; junction bases outside the gene matches: 6. CDR3 region: CASTHRGLAGELFF. The CDR3 region has the DNA TGTGCCAGCACGCACAGGGGGCTCGCCGGGGAGCTGTTTTTT.